A selection of T cell receptor beta chains follows, all from one sample in a study of T-cell reconstitution after alpha-beta-depleted transplantation in children. One entry per CDR3 protein results from TCRdb running MiXCR on the PCR reads. Of around 800,000 distinct CDR3 sequences listed, about 15% are singletons. This specimen was PBMCs, mostly from graft donor cells, taken 360 days after TCRalphabeta/CD19-depleted stem cell transplant. These receptors were taken from a male patient under 18 who had a stem cell transplant for acute lymphoblastic leukemia, so the T cells may come from the graft donor. Both conserved end residues are part of each CDR3. D genes are given only for firm matches. Not all rows give a size; the values are once, few, many and, for expanded clones, a class.

d_gene: NA; abundance: NA; j_gene: TRBJ1-5; v_gene: TRBV10-2; CDR3aa: CASSESLGRFEPQHF; CDR3nt: TGCGCCAGCAGTGAGTCCCTGGGCAGGTTTGAGCCCCAGCATTTT
d_gene: NA; abundance: NA; j_gene: TRBJ2-1; v_gene: TRBV5-6; CDR3aa: CASSLREWYNEQFF; CDR3nt: TGTGCCAGCAGCTTGCGGGAGTGGTACAATGAGCAGTTCTTC
d_gene: TRBD2; abundance: few; j_gene: TRBJ2-1; v_gene: TRBV4-1; CDR3aa: CASSQDWERTLAGVYEQFF; CDR3nt: TGCGCCAGCAGCCAAGATTGGGAGCGTACTTTAGCGGGAGTCTATGAGCAGTTCTTC
d_gene: NA; abundance: few; j_gene: TRBJ2-3; v_gene: TRBV12-3/TRBV12-4; CDR3aa: CASSLPRTHTQYF; CDR3nt: TGTGCCAGCAGTTTACCGCGGACACATACGCAGTATTTT
d_gene: NA; abundance: few; j_gene: TRBJ2-7; v_gene: TRBV27; CDR3aa: CASTGGTSGSYEQYF; CDR3nt: TGTGCCAGCACAGGGGGAACTAGCGGAAGCTACGAGCAGTACTTC
d_gene: NA; abundance: many; j_gene: TRBJ1-6; v_gene: TRBV18; CDR3aa: CASSRRRSSYNSPLHF; CDR3nt: TGTGCCAGCTCACGTCGCAGGAGCTCCTATAATTCACCCCTCCACTTT
d_gene: TRBD2; abundance: few; j_gene: TRBJ2-3; v_gene: TRBV7-6; CDR3aa: CASSLLAGGRLDTQYF; CDR3nt: TGTGCCAGCAGCCTCCTAGCGGGAGGGCGATTGGATACGCAGTATTTT
d_gene: TRBD1; abundance: NA; j_gene: TRBJ2-5; v_gene: TRBV7-2; CDR3aa: CASSLLRDRDRTKGF; CDR3nt: TGTGCCAGCAGCCTCCTCCGGGACAGGGATAGGACAAAGGGTTTC
d_gene: TRBD1; abundance: NA; j_gene: TRBJ2-6; v_gene: TRBV4-2; CDR3aa: CASSLGQGASGANILTF; CDR3nt: TGTGCCAGCAGCCTCGGACAGGGGGCATCTGGGGCCAACATCCTGACTTTC
d_gene: NA; abundance: few; j_gene: TRBJ2-3; v_gene: TRBV21-1; CDR3aa: CASTKLTQHTDTQYF; CDR3nt: TGTGCCAGCACCAAACTCACCCAACACACAGATACGCAGTATTTT
d_gene: NA; abundance: many; j_gene: TRBJ2-5; v_gene: TRBV5-6; CDR3aa: CASKGLKTQYF; CDR3nt: TGTGCCAGCAAGGGCCTGAAGACCCAGTACTTC
d_gene: NA; abundance: NA; j_gene: TRBJ1-1; v_gene: TRBV12-5; CDR3aa: CASGLTVRAPYTEAFF; CDR3nt: TGTGCTAGTGGTTTAACAGTGCGGGCCCCGTATACTGAAGCTTTCTTT
d_gene: NA; abundance: few; j_gene: TRBJ2-6; v_gene: TRBV6-1; CDR3aa: CASSRTGRHSGANVLTF; CDR3nt: TGTGCCAGCAGTCGGACGGGACGGCACTCTGGGGCCAACGTCCTGACTTTC
d_gene: NA; abundance: NA; j_gene: TRBJ2-5; v_gene: TRBV20-1; CDR3aa: CSAPLRDPGGETQYF; CDR3nt: TGCAGTGCCCCACTGAGGGACCCCGGGGGAGAGACCCAGTACTTC
d_gene: TRBD2; abundance: few; j_gene: TRBJ2-1; v_gene: TRBV4-1; CDR3aa: CASSQVGSSGRPDEQFF; CDR3nt: TGCGCCAGCAGCCAAGTGGGGTCCAGCGGGAGGCCCGATGAGCAGTTCTTC
d_gene: NA; abundance: NA; j_gene: TRBJ2-1; v_gene: TRBV4-1; CDR3aa: CASSQAGDPSSYNEQFF; CDR3nt: TGCGCCAGCAGCCAAGCGGGGGACCCAAGCTCCTACAATGAGCAGTTCTTC
d_gene: TRBD1; abundance: NA; j_gene: TRBJ1-2; v_gene: TRBV10-3; CDR3aa: CAIRTGAGDGYTF; CDR3nt: TGTGCCATCAGGACAGGGGCAGGAGATGGCTACACCTTC
d_gene: TRBD1; abundance: few; j_gene: TRBJ2-1; v_gene: TRBV6-5; CDR3aa: CASSYQPTGQRYNEQFF; CDR3nt: TGTGCCAGCAGTTACCAACCGACAGGGCAGAGATACAATGAGCAGTTCTTC
d_gene: TRBD1; abundance: NA; j_gene: TRBJ2-1; v_gene: TRBV4-1; CDR3aa: CASSPSLTGKSYNEQFF; CDR3nt: TGCGCCAGCAGCCCTAGCTTGACAGGGAAGTCCTACAATGAGCAGTTCTTC
d_gene: TRBD1; abundance: many; j_gene: TRBJ2-2; v_gene: TRBV2; CDR3aa: CASREEQGAFTGELFF; CDR3nt: TGTGCCAGCAGGGAAGAACAGGGGGCTTTCACCGGGGAGCTGTTTTTT
d_gene: NA; abundance: many; j_gene: TRBJ2-1; v_gene: TRBV12-3/TRBV12-4; CDR3aa: CASSFTSRNEQFF; CDR3nt: TGTGCCAGCAGTTTCACCTCGCGCAATGAGCAGTTCTTC
d_gene: NA; abundance: many; j_gene: TRBJ2-7; v_gene: TRBV7-9; CDR3aa: CASSLVGTTYEQYF; CDR3nt: TGTGCCAGCAGCTTAGTAGGCACAACCTACGAGCAGTACTTC